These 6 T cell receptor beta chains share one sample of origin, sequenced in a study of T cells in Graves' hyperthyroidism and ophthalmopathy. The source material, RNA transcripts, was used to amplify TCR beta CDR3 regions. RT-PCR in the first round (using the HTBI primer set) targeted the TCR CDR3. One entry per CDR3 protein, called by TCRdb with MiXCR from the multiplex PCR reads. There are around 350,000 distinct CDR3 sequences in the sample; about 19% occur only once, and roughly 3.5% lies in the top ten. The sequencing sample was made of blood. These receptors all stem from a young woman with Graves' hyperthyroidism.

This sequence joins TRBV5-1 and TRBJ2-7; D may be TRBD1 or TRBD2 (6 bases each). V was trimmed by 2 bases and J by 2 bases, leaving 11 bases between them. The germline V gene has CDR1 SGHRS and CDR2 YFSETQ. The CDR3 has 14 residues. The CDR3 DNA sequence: TGCGCCAGCAGCTTCGGGGGCATGGCCTACGAGCAGTACTTC. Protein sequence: CASSFGGMAYEQYF.

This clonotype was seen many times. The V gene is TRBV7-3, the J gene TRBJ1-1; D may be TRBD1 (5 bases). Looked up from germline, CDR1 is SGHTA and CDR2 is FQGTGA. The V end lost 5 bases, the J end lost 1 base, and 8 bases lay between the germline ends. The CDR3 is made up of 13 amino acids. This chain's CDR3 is CASSQGENTEAFF. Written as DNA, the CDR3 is TGTGCCAGCAGCCAAGGGGAGAACACTGAAGCTTTCTTT. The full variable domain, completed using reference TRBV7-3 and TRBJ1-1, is GAGVSQTPSNKVTEKGKYVELRCDPISGHTALYWYRQSLGQGPEFLIYFQGTGAADDSGLPNDRFFAVRPEGSVSTLKIQRTERGDSAVYLCASSQGENTEAFFGQGTRLTVV.

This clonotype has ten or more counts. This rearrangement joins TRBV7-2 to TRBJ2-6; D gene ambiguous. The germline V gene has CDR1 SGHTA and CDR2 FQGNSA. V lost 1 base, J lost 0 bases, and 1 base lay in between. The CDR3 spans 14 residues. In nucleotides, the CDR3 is TGTGCCAGCAGCTTAGTCTCTGGGGCCAACGTCCTGACTTTC. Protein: CASSLVSGANVLTF.

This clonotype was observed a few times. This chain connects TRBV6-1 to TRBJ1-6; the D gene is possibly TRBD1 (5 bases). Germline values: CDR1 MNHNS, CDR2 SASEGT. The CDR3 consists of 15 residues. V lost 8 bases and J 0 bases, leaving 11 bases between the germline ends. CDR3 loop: CASEGLASYNSPLHF. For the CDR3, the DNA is TGTGCCAGCGAGGGGCTTGCCTCCTATAATTCACCCCTCCACTTT.

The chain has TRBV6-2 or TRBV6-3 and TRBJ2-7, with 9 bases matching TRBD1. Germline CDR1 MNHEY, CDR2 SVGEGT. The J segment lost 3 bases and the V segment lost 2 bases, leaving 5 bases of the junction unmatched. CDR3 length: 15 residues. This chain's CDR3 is CASSYGDRDRYEQYF. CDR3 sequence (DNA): TGTGCCAGCAGTTACGGGGACAGGGACCGCTACGAGCAGTACTTC.

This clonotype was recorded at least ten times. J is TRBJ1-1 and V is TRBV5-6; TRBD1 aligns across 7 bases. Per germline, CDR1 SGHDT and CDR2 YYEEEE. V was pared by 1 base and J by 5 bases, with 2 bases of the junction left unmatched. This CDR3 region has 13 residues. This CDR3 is CASSLRGQTEAFF. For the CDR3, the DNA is TGTGCCAGCAGCTTGAGGGGGCAGACTGAAGCTTTCTTT. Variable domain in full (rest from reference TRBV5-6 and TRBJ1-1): DAGVTQSPTHLIKTRGQQVTLRCSPKSGHDTVSWYQQALGQGPQFIFQYYEEEERQRGNFPDRFSGHQFPNYSSELNVNALLLGDSALYLCASSLRGQTEAFFGQGTRLTVV.